This T cell receptor beta chain was obtained from a study of glioma-infiltrating T cells. Study-level points and caveats: Tissue and blood shared very few CDR3 sequences. Above-expected tissue-blood divergence occurred in all gliomas, most in low-grade ones.

This clonotype was observed many times. The antigen remains unidentified. Amplification of TCR alpha and beta CDR3 regions from RNA used iRepertoire nested multiplex PCR. Tissue mRNA or PBMC total RNA, roughly 85-450 ng, went into one-step reverse transcription and amplification. TCRdb re-analysed the multiplex PCR reads in MiXCR, keeping a single row per CDR3 protein. The sample has 45,000 or so distinct CDR3 sequences; around 22% are singletons. This sequence originates from a human donor with low-grade glioma or glioblastoma, undergoing nonglioma brain surgery, or in good health (not recorded which). Source material: glioma tissue, nonneoplastic brain tissue, or PBMCs (not recorded which).

CDR3 protein: CASLGQSSEKLFF. The CDR3 DNA follows: TGTGCCAGCTTGGGCCAGAGCAGCGAAAAACTGTTTTTT. This chain joins TRBV28 and TRBJ1-4; the D is unclear. This CDR3 comprises 13 residues. The germline CDR1 and CDR2 sequences are MDHEN and SYDVKM. V was cut by 8 bases and J by 8 bases, with 15 bases left in between.